These T cell receptor beta chains were read from a single sample in a study of CD8 T cells in Susac syndrome. TCRdb passed the immunoSEQ multiplex PCR reads through MiXCR, listing each CDR3 protein once. The sample yields approximately 120,000 distinct CDR3 sequences, 93% seen once. The sample taken for sequencing was CD8+ T cells from PBMCs. The receptors derive from a human donor with multiple sclerosis. The CDR3 runs from the conserved cysteine through the conserved F or W. Each record gives: clone size, V gene, J gene, CDR3 length, D gene, CDR3 protein, CDR3 DNA. D genes are given only for firm matches. Only some rows state a clone size, as once, few, many or a class for expanded clones.

clone_size: -
v_call: TRBV27
j_call: TRBJ2-2
cdr3_length: 16
d_call: TRBD1
cdr3_aa: CASSLPTGANTGELFF
cdr3_nt: TGTGCCAGCAGCCTTCCGACAGGGGCGAACACCGGGGAGCTGTTTTTT

clone_size: -
v_call: TRBV27
j_call: TRBJ2-3
cdr3_length: 14
d_call: TRBD2
cdr3_aa: CASSLSGTSGLWYF
cdr3_nt: TGTGCCAGCAGTTTAAGTGGGACTAGCGGGCTATGGTATTTT

clone_size: -
v_call: TRBV5-6
j_call: TRBJ1-2
cdr3_length: 15
d_call: -
cdr3_aa: CASSPNFRFNYGYTF
cdr3_nt: TGTGCCAGCAGCCCAAATTTTAGGTTTAACTATGGCTACACCTTC

clone_size: -
v_call: TRBV4-1
j_call: TRBJ2-5
cdr3_length: 16
d_call: -
cdr3_aa: CASSQDPGRYQETQYF
cdr3_nt: TGCGCCAGCAGCCAAGATCCGGGCAGATACCAAGAGACCCAGTACTTC

clone_size: -
v_call: TRBV13
j_call: TRBJ2-7
cdr3_length: 16
d_call: TRBD1
cdr3_aa: CASSPRTGTYSYEQYF
cdr3_nt: TGTGCCAGCAGCCCCCGGACAGGTACTTATTCCTACGAGCAGTACTTC

clone_size: -
v_call: TRBV2
j_call: TRBJ2-1
cdr3_length: 15
d_call: -
cdr3_aa: CASSDRGSLRNEQFF
cdr3_nt: TGTGCCAGCAGCGATCGGGGCTCCCTACGGAATGAGCAGTTCTTC

clone_size: -
v_call: TRBV3-1
j_call: TRBJ1-5
cdr3_length: 15
d_call: -
cdr3_aa: CASSQDRTHNQPQHF
cdr3_nt: TGTGCCAGCAGCCAAGATCGCACCCACAATCAGCCCCAGCATTTT

clone_size: -
v_call: TRBV19
j_call: TRBJ1-4
cdr3_length: 16
d_call: -
cdr3_aa: CASSIRPSATNEKLFF
cdr3_nt: TGTGCCAGTAGTATCAGGCCGTCAGCGACTAATGAAAAACTGTTTTTT

clone_size: -
v_call: TRBV4-1
j_call: TRBJ1-1
cdr3_length: 15
d_call: -
cdr3_aa: CASSQVGSLNTEAFF
cdr3_nt: TGCGCCAGCAGCCAAGTGGGCAGTCTGAACACTGAAGCTTTCTTT

clone_size: -
v_call: TRBV12-3/TRBV12-4
j_call: TRBJ2-5
cdr3_length: 14
d_call: -
cdr3_aa: CASSLYSGEETQYF
cdr3_nt: TGTGCCAGCAGTTTATATAGTGGGGAGGAGACCCAGTACTTC

clone_size: -
v_call: TRBV12-3/TRBV12-4
j_call: TRBJ2-1
cdr3_length: 15
d_call: TRBD2
cdr3_aa: CASSLSGLAGREQFF
cdr3_nt: TGTGCCAGCAGTTTATCGGGACTAGCGGGACGTGAGCAGTTCTTC

clone_size: once
v_call: TRBV9
j_call: TRBJ2-3
cdr3_length: 14
d_call: -
cdr3_aa: CASSVGSGPNTQYF
cdr3_nt: TGTGCCAGCAGCGTAGGAAGCGGCCCAAATACGCAGTATTTT

clone_size: -
v_call: TRBV7-9
j_call: TRBJ2-1
cdr3_length: 16
d_call: -
cdr3_aa: CASSLTSGDVYNEQFF
cdr3_nt: TGTGCCAGCAGCTTAACCTCCGGGGACGTTTACAATGAGCAGTTCTTC

clone_size: once
v_call: TRBV7-9
j_call: TRBJ1-1
cdr3_length: 12
d_call: TRBD1
cdr3_aa: CASSPDRVEAFF
cdr3_nt: TGTGCCAGCAGTCCGGACAGGGTGGAAGCTTTCTTT

clone_size: -
v_call: TRBV30
j_call: TRBJ1-3
cdr3_length: 14
d_call: -
cdr3_aa: CAWIRGGSGNTIYF
cdr3_nt: TGTGCCTGGATCCGCGGGGGTTCTGGAAACACCATATATTTT

clone_size: -
v_call: TRBV6-1
j_call: TRBJ1-5
cdr3_length: 13
d_call: -
cdr3_aa: CASRDSYNQPQHF
cdr3_nt: TGTGCCAGCAGGGACAGCTACAATCAGCCCCAGCATTTT

clone_size: once
v_call: TRBV30
j_call: TRBJ1-1
cdr3_length: 14
d_call: -
cdr3_aa: CAWDIYRIGTEAFF
cdr3_nt: TGTGCCTGGGATATCTACAGGATTGGCACTGAAGCTTTCTTT

clone_size: -
v_call: TRBV20-1
j_call: TRBJ1-5
cdr3_length: 14
d_call: TRBD1
cdr3_aa: CSARGTGGIQPQHF
cdr3_nt: TGCAGTGCTAGAGGGACAGGGGGAATTCAGCCCCAGCATTTT

clone_size: -
v_call: TRBV27
j_call: TRBJ1-5
cdr3_length: 13
d_call: -
cdr3_aa: CASSLSQGRPQHF
cdr3_nt: TGTGCCAGCAGTTTATCCCAAGGACGGCCCCAGCATTTT

clone_size: -
v_call: TRBV7-2
j_call: TRBJ2-7
cdr3_length: 16
d_call: -
cdr3_aa: CASSPSGSRLTYEQYF
cdr3_nt: TGTGCCAGCAGCCCGTCGGGATCTAGGTTAACCTACGAGCAGTACTTC

clone_size: -
v_call: TRBV30
j_call: TRBJ2-1
cdr3_length: 14
d_call: -
cdr3_aa: CAWSNSYQHNEQFF
cdr3_nt: TGTGCCTGGAGTAACAGTTATCAACACAATGAGCAGTTCTTC

clone_size: -
v_call: TRBV13
j_call: TRBJ1-1
cdr3_length: 15
d_call: -
cdr3_aa: CASTQARGGKAEAFF
cdr3_nt: TGTGCCAGCACCCAAGCCCGAGGGGGTAAGGCTGAAGCTTTCTTT

clone_size: -
v_call: TRBV9
j_call: TRBJ2-1
cdr3_length: 16
d_call: -
cdr3_aa: CASSVGLRGGRNEQFF
cdr3_nt: TGTGCCAGCAGCGTAGGACTGAGGGGTGGGAGGAATGAGCAGTTCTTC

clone_size: -
v_call: TRBV7-9
j_call: TRBJ2-5
cdr3_length: 15
d_call: -
cdr3_aa: CASSLEEQGGETQYF
cdr3_nt: TGTGCCAGCAGCTTAGAGGAACAGGGAGGAGAGACCCAGTACTTC

clone_size: -
v_call: TRBV12-5
j_call: TRBJ2-5
cdr3_length: 14
d_call: -
cdr3_aa: CASGSDRSRETQYF
cdr3_nt: TGTGCTAGTGGTTCCGACAGGAGCCGGGAGACCCAGTACTTC

clone_size: -
v_call: TRBV4-2
j_call: TRBJ2-7
cdr3_length: 15
d_call: -
cdr3_aa: CASSQGPGLSYEQYF
cdr3_nt: TGTGCCAGCAGCCAAGGTCCGGGACTTTCCTACGAGCAGTACTTC

clone_size: -
v_call: TRBV21-1
j_call: TRBJ2-3
cdr3_length: 15
d_call: -
cdr3_aa: CASSFSTDPTDTQYF
cdr3_nt: TGTGCCAGCAGCTTCTCGACAGACCCCACAGATACGCAGTATTTT

clone_size: -
v_call: TRBV24-1
j_call: TRBJ1-2
cdr3_length: 15
d_call: -
cdr3_aa: CATRGPSGDNYGYTF
cdr3_nt: TGTGCCACCAGGGGCCCCAGCGGAGATAACTATGGCTACACCTTC

clone_size: -
v_call: TRBV19
j_call: TRBJ1-1
cdr3_length: 14
d_call: -
cdr3_aa: CASSLGGETTEAFF
cdr3_nt: TGTGCCAGTAGTTTAGGGGGAGAAACCACTGAAGCTTTCTTT

clone_size: -
v_call: TRBV19
j_call: TRBJ1-1
cdr3_length: 14
d_call: -
cdr3_aa: CASSIGGESTEAFF
cdr3_nt: TGTGCCAGTAGTATCGGTGGGGAGAGCACTGAAGCTTTCTTT

clone_size: -
v_call: TRBV20-1
j_call: TRBJ2-1
cdr3_length: 11
d_call: -
cdr3_aa: CSAGRRNEQFF
cdr3_nt: TGCAGTGCGGGGCGAAGAAATGAGCAGTTCTTC

clone_size: -
v_call: TRBV24-1
j_call: TRBJ1-1
cdr3_length: 13
d_call: -
cdr3_aa: CATSDFANTEAFF
cdr3_nt: TGTGCCACCAGTGATTTCGCTAACACTGAAGCTTTCTTT

clone_size: once
v_call: TRBV5-6
j_call: TRBJ2-1
cdr3_length: 13
d_call: -
cdr3_aa: CASGTFEGYEQFF
cdr3_nt: TGTGCCAGCGGAACTTTCGAGGGCTATGAGCAGTTCTTC

clone_size: -
v_call: TRBV6-1
j_call: TRBJ2-3
cdr3_length: 14
d_call: TRBD2
cdr3_aa: CASGTSGYTDTQYF
cdr3_nt: TGTGCCAGCGGGACTAGCGGGTACACAGATACGCAGTATTTT

clone_size: -
v_call: TRBV5-4
j_call: TRBJ2-2
cdr3_length: 14
d_call: -
cdr3_aa: CASSSGGLTGELFF
cdr3_nt: TGTGCCAGCAGCTCGGGGGGCCTCACCGGGGAGCTGTTTTTT

clone_size: -
v_call: TRBV4-1
j_call: TRBJ2-7
cdr3_length: 12
d_call: -
cdr3_aa: CASSQDAYEQYF
cdr3_nt: TGCGCCAGCAGCCAAGATGCTTACGAGCAGTACTTC

clone_size: -
v_call: TRBV9
j_call: TRBJ1-1
cdr3_length: 16
d_call: TRBD1
cdr3_aa: CASSGTRGRVQTEAFF
cdr3_nt: TGTGCCAGCAGCGGGACCAGGGGGCGCGTCCAAACTGAAGCTTTCTTT

clone_size: -
v_call: TRBV4-1
j_call: TRBJ2-1
cdr3_length: 18
d_call: -
cdr3_aa: CASSQALGTPSSYNEQFF
cdr3_nt: TGCGCCAGCAGCCAAGCCTTGGGTACACCCAGCTCCTACAATGAGCAGTTCTTC

clone_size: -
v_call: TRBV4-1
j_call: TRBJ2-1
cdr3_length: 23
d_call: -
cdr3_aa: CASSYPPKGYRFVEPLLYNEQFF
cdr3_nt: TGCGCCAGCAGCTACCCGCCAAAAGGGTACCGCTTTGTCGAACCCCTACTCTACAATGAGCAGTTCTTC

clone_size: -
v_call: TRBV7-3
j_call: TRBJ2-2
cdr3_length: 12
d_call: -
cdr3_aa: CASSPGAGELFF
cdr3_nt: TGTGCCAGCAGTCCGGGAGCCGGGGAGCTGTTTTTT

clone_size: once
v_call: TRBV15
j_call: TRBJ1-1
cdr3_length: 15
d_call: TRBD1
cdr3_aa: CATSLGGPPESKAFF
cdr3_nt: TGTGCCACCAGCCTAGGGGGCCCACCCGAAAGTAAAGCTTTCTTT

clone_size: -
v_call: TRBV5-4
j_call: TRBJ1-1
cdr3_length: 16
d_call: TRBD1
cdr3_aa: CASSFTGGLTSTEAFF
cdr3_nt: TGTGCCAGCAGTTTTACAGGGGGCCTAACCAGTACTGAAGCTTTCTTT

clone_size: -
v_call: TRBV7-9
j_call: TRBJ1-5
cdr3_length: 14
d_call: -
cdr3_aa: CASSLAGYIQPQHF
cdr3_nt: TGTGCCAGCAGCTTAGCAGGGTACATTCAGCCCCAGCATTTT

clone_size: -
v_call: TRBV29-1
j_call: TRBJ2-1
cdr3_length: 14
d_call: TRBD2
cdr3_aa: CSVEGGRTYNEQFF
cdr3_nt: TGCAGCGTTGAGGGCGGGAGGACTTACAATGAGCAGTTCTTC

clone_size: -
v_call: TRBV12-3/TRBV12-4
j_call: TRBJ2-1
cdr3_length: 11
d_call: TRBD2
cdr3_aa: CASRSGVGQFF
cdr3_nt: TGTGCCAGCAGAAGCGGGGTGGGGCAGTTCTTC

clone_size: -
v_call: TRBV5-1
j_call: TRBJ2-7
cdr3_length: 15
d_call: TRBD2
cdr3_aa: CASSLYAGGPYEQYF
cdr3_nt: TGCGCCAGCAGCTTGTACGCGGGGGGGCCCTACGAGCAGTACTTC

clone_size: -
v_call: TRBV9
j_call: TRBJ2-3
cdr3_length: 16
d_call: -
cdr3_aa: CASSVGSGPSTDTQYF
cdr3_nt: TGTGCCAGCAGCGTAGGTTCCGGGCCGAGCACAGATACGCAGTATTTT

clone_size: -
v_call: TRBV7-9
j_call: TRBJ1-1
cdr3_length: 13
d_call: TRBD1
cdr3_aa: CASSLGTELEAFF
cdr3_nt: TGTGCCAGCAGCCTTGGGACAGAACTTGAAGCTTTCTTT

clone_size: -
v_call: TRBV4-1
j_call: TRBJ2-5
cdr3_length: 13
d_call: -
cdr3_aa: CASSVYGGETQYF
cdr3_nt: TGCGCCAGCAGCGTTTATGGGGGGGAGACCCAGTACTTC

clone_size: -
v_call: TRBV9
j_call: TRBJ2-3
cdr3_length: 15
d_call: TRBD2
cdr3_aa: CASSVASGLTDTQYF
cdr3_nt: TGTGCCAGCAGCGTAGCTAGCGGACTCACAGATACGCAGTATTTT

clone_size: -
v_call: TRBV2
j_call: TRBJ2-2
cdr3_length: 16
d_call: TRBD2
cdr3_aa: CASSEGEGTNTGELFF
cdr3_nt: TGTGCCAGCAGTGAAGGGGAGGGTACGAACACCGGGGAGCTGTTTTTT

clone_size: -
v_call: TRBV7-8
j_call: TRBJ1-3
cdr3_length: 15
d_call: -
cdr3_aa: CASSWGRSSGNTIYF
cdr3_nt: TGTGCCAGCAGCTGGGGACGGTCCTCTGGAAACACCATATATTTT

clone_size: -
v_call: TRBV29-1
j_call: TRBJ2-6
cdr3_length: 16
d_call: TRBD1
cdr3_aa: CSVEGDRATGANVLIF
cdr3_nt: TGCAGCGTTGAGGGGGACAGGGCGACTGGGGCCAACGTCCTGATTTTC

clone_size: -
v_call: TRBV7-9
j_call: TRBJ1-1
cdr3_length: 15
d_call: -
cdr3_aa: CASSRDGGMNTEAFF
cdr3_nt: TGTGCCAGCAGCAGAGATGGGGGCATGAACACTGAAGCTTTCTTT

clone_size: -
v_call: TRBV4-1
j_call: TRBJ1-1
cdr3_length: 13
d_call: -
cdr3_aa: CASSPKRDTEAFF
cdr3_nt: TGCGCCAGCAGCCCAAAGAGGGACACTGAAGCTTTCTTT

clone_size: -
v_call: TRBV15
j_call: TRBJ2-5
cdr3_length: 14
d_call: -
cdr3_aa: CATSRDGDQETQYF
cdr3_nt: TGTGCCACCAGCAGAGACGGGGATCAAGAGACCCAGTACTTC